One and the same sample provided the 6 T cell receptor beta chains below, sequenced in a study of OX40 agonist ivuxolimab in advanced cancers. Assay used: immunoSEQ multiplex PCR; TCRdb lists only in-frame clones, some missing. The sample shows about 38,000 clones, around 92% of them seen only once. The sample in question was CD4+ or CD8+ T cells sorted from blood, obtained in a trial of the OX40 agonist ivuxolimab. These receptors originate from an adult with an advanced solid tumor such as melanoma, head and neck, liver or kidney cancer.

CDR3 sequence (DNA): TGTGCCAGCAGTTTAGGGACTATCCCCTACGAGCAGTACTTC. This gives the protein CASSLGTIPYEQYF. V and J are TRBV28 and TRBJ2-7; 7 nucleotides line up with TRBD2. CDR3 size: 14 residues. CDR1 and CDR2 (germline): MDHEN, SYDVKM. V was clipped by 2 bases and J by 2 bases; unmatched bases: 3.

V usage is TRBV28 and J usage is TRBJ1-5, with D perhaps TRBD1 (6 bases). The CDR3 has 16 residues. Per germline, CDR1 MDHEN and CDR2 SYDVKM. V lost 5 bases, J lost 0 bases, and 14 bases lay in between. CDR3 amino acids: CASSPRTVSSNQPQHF. Written as DNA, the CDR3 is TGTGCCAGCAGTCCCAGGACAGTAAGTAGCAATCAGCCCCAGCATTTT.

This chain connects TRBV4-3 to TRBJ1-2, with a possible D match to TRBD1 (6 bases). The CDR3 contains 13 residues. V was clipped by 3 bases and J by 6 bases, with 11 bases between them. CDR1 LGHNA and CDR2 YSLEER come from the germline V gene. In DNA form, the CDR3 reads TGCGCCAGCAGCCAGGCAACAGGGAATGGCTACACCTTC. Amino acid sequence: CASSQATGNGYTF.

The V and J genes are TRBV21-1 and TRBJ2-7; the D segment call TRBD2 is taken from the table without a DNA check. TRBV21-1 is shown as a pseudogene. CDR3 length: 13 amino acids. This CDR3 is CASSMKEKYEQYV. DNA of the CDR3: TGTGCCAGCTCCATGAAGGAGAAATACGAGCAGTACGTC.

This chain connects TRBV9 to TRBJ1-2; no clear D. Germline CDR1 SGDLS, CDR2 YYNGEE. CDR3 length: 14 amino acids. V was pared by 1 base and J by 4 bases, with 11 bases between. DNA for the CDR3: TGTGCCAGCAGCGTATCAGACGGGATCTATGGCTACACCTTC. Protein product: CASSVSDGIYGYTF.

This rearrangement joins TRBV5-6 to TRBJ2-2; D might be TRBD2 (6 bases). Per the germline V gene, CDR1 is SGHDT and CDR2 is YYEEEE. CDR3 length: 14 amino acids. V lost 4 bases, J lost 5 bases, and 12 bases lay in between. CDR3 sequence (DNA): TGTGCCAGCAGCCGGGAGACGGGGACCGGGGAGCTGTTTTTT. It codes for CASSRETGTGELFF.